The 11 T cell receptor beta chains reported below all come from one sample, sequenced in a study of shared clonotypes between healthy human individuals. Naive CD8 isolation took CD45RO-negative cells positively selected for CCR7 and excluded terminally differentiated effector memory CD45RA+ cells. Method: immunoSEQ multiplex PCR; TCRdb's copy keeps in-frame clones and lacks some. Of about 680,000 clones listed, roughly nine tenths are singletons. The specimen was naive CD8+ T cells sorted from blood. These receptors originate from a man aged 25 to 40 in good health.

The chain couples TRBV9 to TRBJ2-7; D tentatively fits TRBD1 or TRBD2 (6 bases each). Per germline, CDR1 SGDLS and CDR2 YYNGEE. CDR3 length: 13 residues. V was shortened by 4 bases and J by 0 bases, with 8 bases between the two germline ends. CDR3 sequence: CASSKGGSYEQYF. The CDR3 DNA sequence: TGTGCCAGCAGCAAGGGGGGCTCCTACGAGCAGTACTTC.

This clone was observed a handful of times. The sample holds other DNA sequences that translate to the same CDR3. This chain links TRBV27 with TRBJ2-7; D uncertain. CDR3 length: 14 residues. V lost 0 bases, J lost 1 base, and 7 bases lay in between. Germline V gene data show CDR1 as MNHEY and CDR2 as SMNVEV (reference sequence). The CDR3 DNA follows: TGTGCCAGCAGTTTATCGACGGGTTCCTACGAGCAGTACTTC. Its protein is CASSLSTGSYEQYF.

About this clone itself: This sample also contains other DNA sequences that code for the same CDR3. The chain recombines TRBV7-9 with TRBJ2-7; possibly TRBD2 for D (5 bases). The V gene lost 4 bases and the J gene lost 0 bases, with 10 bases spanning the gap. This CDR3 has 14 residues. Germline CDR1 is SEHNR and CDR2 is FQNEAQ (reference sequence). CDR3 nucleotide sequence: TGTGCCAGCAGCTCGCCGGGATCCTCCTACGAGCAGTACTTC. The encoded protein is CASSSPGSSYEQYF. Using reference TRBV7-9 and TRBJ2-7 for the parts outside the CDR3, the full variable domain is DTGVSQNPRHKITKRGQNVTFRCDPISEHNRLYWYRQTLGQGPEFLTYFQNEAQLEKSRLLSDRFSAERPKGSFSTLEIQRTEQGDSAMYLCASSSPGSSYEQYFGPGTRLTVT.

CDR3 in DNA: TGTGCCAGCAGCCCTGGACAGGGGGCGACTCAGCCCCAGCATTTT. This translates into CASSPGQGATQPQHF. The chain couples TRBV7-6 to TRBJ1-5, with 11 bases fitting TRBD1. This CDR3 spans 15 amino acids. The germline V gene encodes CDR1 SGHVS and CDR2 FNYEAQ. J was trimmed by 6 bases and V by 5 bases; bases with no gene match: 6.

The table lists this clone with a count of one. The chain joins TRBV13 to TRBJ2-1; TRBD2 is a possible D gene (6 bases). Germline loops: CDR1 PRHDT, CDR2 FYEKMQ (reference sequence). The CDR3 totals 14 residues. V was cut by 5 bases and J by 9 bases, with 17 bases left in between. CDR3 in DNA: TGTGCCAGCAGCGTATACTATAGCGGAAGTGAGCAGTTCTTC. Amino acid sequence: CASSVYYSGSEQFF.

The chain links TRBV15 to TRBJ2-1; 7 positions match TRBD1. Germline lookup yields CDR1 LNHNV and CDR2 YYDKDF (reference sequence). Trimming removed 2 bases from V and 8 bases from J; junction bases left unmatched: 12. This CDR3 spans 16 amino acids. The CDR3 DNA reads as TGTGCCACCAGCAGACCCGGGACAGAAATGACGTATGAGCAGTTCTTC. Protein: CATSRPGTEMTYEQFF.

The CDR3 loop is CASSINSGGNQPQHF. The CDR3 nucleotides are TGTGCCAGTAGTATAAACAGCGGGGGCAATCAGCCCCAGCATTTT. This chain uses TRBV19 with TRBJ1-5; the D is unclear. V shed 2 bases and J shed 2 bases, with 10 bases lying between them. The CDR3 runs to 15 residues. Germline V lookup: CDR1 LNHDA, CDR2 SQIVND (reference sequence).

The chain carries TRBV13 and TRBJ2-7; perhaps TRBD1 as D (6 bases). CDR1 PRHDT and CDR2 FYEKMQ come from the germline V gene (reference sequence). V lost 0 bases and J lost 2, with 8 bases in between. The CDR3 runs 14 residues. The CDR3 coding sequence is TGTGCCAGCAGCTTAGGGCAGGGGACCTACGAGCAGTACTTC. Residues: CASSLGQGTYEQYF.

This chain uses TRBV29-1 with TRBJ1-4, with D uncertain. In germline, CDR1 is SQVTM, CDR2 ANQGSEA. Trimming removed 5 bases from V and 0 bases from J, with 7 bases in between. This CDR3 contains 13 residues. As DNA, the CDR3 is TGCAGCGTTCTTAGAGCAACTAATGAAAAACTGTTTTTT. Translating gives CSVLRATNEKLFF.

The gene calls are TRBV28 and TRBJ1-3; D is ambiguous. V gave up 6 bases and J gave up 0 bases, with 9 bases separating them. This CDR3 comprises 14 residues. Germline values: CDR1 MDHEN, CDR2 SYDVKM. The CDR3: CASSVGNSGNTIYF. The CDR3 DNA is TGTGCCAGCAGCGTGGGTAACTCTGGAAACACCATATATTTT.

The chain uses TRBV28 and TRBJ2-3; 11 bases are a match to TRBD2. V trimming: 6 bases; J trimming: 2 bases; junction bases outside the gene matches: 7. This CDR3 is 16 amino acids long. CDR1 is MDHEN and CDR2 is SYDVKM in the germline V gene. CDR3 DNA sequence: TGTGCCAGCAGGGATAGCGGGAGGGCCCTCACAGATACGCAGTATTTT. Amino acids: CASRDSGRALTDTQYF.